The text below deals with one TCR beta chain. This record comes from a study of CD8 T cells in ankylosing spondylitis. TCRdb processed the 5' RACE reads anew with MiXCR; each CDR3 protein has one entry. The sample comprises around 120,000 distinct CDR3 sequences, around 8.5% of which are singletons, and 3% to 4% rests with the top ten. The TCR comes from a male donor with ankylosing spondylitis or in good health (not recorded which). Sequenced input: blood, either unsorted or a sorted T cell fraction (not recorded which).

The CDR3 loop reads CASSRVGVTRQETQYF. The CDR3 bases are TGTGCCAGTAGCCGGGTTGGGGTGACGAGACAAGAGACCCAGTACTTC. This chain uses TRBV19 with TRBJ2-5; D is ambiguous. The germline V and J ends were trimmed by 6 bases and 2 bases, with 19 bases remaining between them. This CDR3 is built from 16 residues. In germline, CDR1 is LNHDA, CDR2 SQIVND (reference sequence).